The 10 T cell receptor beta chains listed next were all sequenced from one sample in a study of human T cells and chemical hapten exposure. One entry per CDR3 protein, called by TCRdb with MiXCR from the RACE reads. Among under 85,000 distinct CDR3 sequences listed, about a tenth were seen once. Regarding time point: patch test 1, 2 weeks after DPC sensitization. The sample's treatment: therapeutic diphenylcyclopropenone sensitization with weekly scalp DPC. This specimen was whole blood, taken in connection with sensitization to the hapten diphenylcyclopropenone (DPC). The receptors originated from a woman between 45 and 60 years old with alopecia areata. Some clones in this sample may be carry-over from other donors' samples.

The chain is built from TRBV5-1 and TRBJ2-1; D call uncertain. V was cut by 4 bases and J by 5 bases, with 13 bases left in between. This CDR3 has 14 residues. Germline-derived CDR1 and CDR2 are SGHRS and YFSETQ. CDR3 in amino acids: CASSLATANNEQFF. Written as DNA, the CDR3 is TGCGCCAGCAGCCTGGCCACAGCGAACAATGAGCAGTTCTTC.

Only a few counts were recorded for this clonotype. The rearrangement uses TRBV7-9 and TRBJ1-4; D is ambiguous. This CDR3 has 14 residues. Trimming took 0 bases from V and 8 from J, leaving 10 bases between them. Germline V gene sequence: CDR1 SEHNR, CDR2 FQNEAQ (reference sequence). The CDR3: CASSLATAPEKLFF. DNA of the CDR3: TGTGCCAGCAGCTTAGCGACGGCTCCAGAAAAACTGTTTTTT. Filled out from reference TRBV7-9 and TRBJ1-4, the complete variable domain reads DTGVSQNPRHKITKRGQNVTFRCDPISEHNRLYWYRQTLGQGPEFLTYFQNEAQLEKSRLLSDRFSAERPKGSFSTLEIQRTEQGDSAMYLCASSLATAPEKLFFGSGTQLSVL.

This sequence joins TRBV7-3 and TRBJ2-3; D might be TRBD1 (5 bases). V shed 2 bases and J shed 7 bases, with 13 bases lying between them. The CDR3 has 14 residues. Looked up from germline, CDR1 is SGHTA and CDR2 is FQGTGA. The CDR3 loop is CASSLAGMWNTQYF. CDR3 bases: TGTGCCAGCAGCTTAGCAGGGATGTGGAATACGCAGTATTTT.

The V and J genes are TRBV25-1 and TRBJ2-4; D is undetermined. Trimming removed 3 bases at V and 3 bases at J, with 12 bases between. The V gene's germline CDR1 is MGHDK and CDR2 SYGVNS. The CDR3 is made up of 15 amino acids. The CDR3 DNA reads as TGTGCCAGCAGTGACTCCAGTCAGGTCAAAAACATTCAGTACTTC. It encodes CASSDSSQVKNIQYF. Supplemented by reference TRBV25-1 and TRBJ2-4, the full variable domain reads EADIYQTPRYLVIGTGKKITLECSQTMGHDKMYWYQQDPGMELHLIHYSYGVNSTEKGDLSSESTVSRIRTEHFPLTLESARPSHTSQYLCASSDSSQVKNIQYFGAGTRLSVL.

This clonotype was seen ten or more times. CDR3 DNA sequence: TGTGCCAGCAGCTTAGGCGCCAGGACTAATTCACCCCTCCACTTT. It codes for CASSLGARTNSPLHF. V gene TRBV7-2 combines with J gene TRBJ1-6; D is uncertain. Deletions cut 1 base from V and 6 bases from J, with 10 bases between. CDR3 size: 15 residues. Germline lookup yields CDR1 SGHTA and CDR2 FQGNSA.

This clonotype has a count of ten or more. The chain has TRBV11-1 and TRBJ2-7; D unclear. The CDR3 covers 12 residues. The V and J ends lost 1 base and 7 bases respectively, with 8 bases between them. CDR1 SGHAT and CDR2 FQDESV come from the germline V gene (reference sequence). The CDR3 spells CASSLDRREQYF. The DNA for the CDR3 is TGTGCCAGCAGCTTAGACCGTCGAGAGCAGTACTTC.

This clonotype occurred a few times. The V gene is TRBV11-3, the J gene TRBJ2-3, with D perhaps TRBD1 (6 bases). Between the trimmed V and J ends, which lost 1 base and 6 bases, there was a span of 20 bases. The CDR3 is 17 amino acids. Germline loops: CDR1 SGHNT, CDR2 YENEEA. The CDR3 reads CASSLVLAGVPWDTQYF. CDR3 bases: TGTGCCAGCAGCTTAGTTTTGGCAGGGGTCCCCTGGGATACGCAGTATTTT.

This clonotype was observed at least ten times. This sequence joins TRBV18 and TRBJ1-6, with unresolved D. Germline assignment: CDR1 KGHSH and CDR2 LQKENI. CDR3 length: 16 amino acids. V dropped 2 bases and J dropped 6 bases, with 14 bases sitting between them. The CDR3 DNA follows: TGTGCCAGCTCACCAAGGGCTCCGGTTCTTAATTCACCCCTCCACTTT. Its translation: CASSPRAPVLNSPLHF.

In its sample, this clonotype was seen a few times. The chain uses TRBV7-9 and TRBJ2-3; D not certain. CDR1 SEHNR and CDR2 FQNEAQ come from the germline V gene (reference sequence). The CDR3 has 13 amino acids. V lost 2 bases to trimming and J lost 4 bases, with 7 bases between them. CDR3 in DNA: TGTGCCAGCAGCTTATCGAACCCAGATACGCAGTATTTT. Its translation is CASSLSNPDTQYF.

The sample holds many counts of this clonotype. The gene calls are TRBV18 and TRBJ2-1, with TRBD1 matching over 7 bases. The germline V gene encodes CDR1 KGHSH and CDR2 LQKENI. The CDR3 is made up of 16 amino acids. V dropped 1 base and J dropped 5; count of bases not matched to a gene: 8. CDR3 loop: CASSPLFTQGNNEQFF. The CDR3 coding sequence is TGTGCCAGCTCACCACTATTCACACAGGGGAACAATGAGCAGTTCTTC.